Below are 18 T cell receptor beta chains sequenced from a single sample in a study of early T cells in non-severe SARS-CoV-2 infection. TCRdb reanalysed the 5' RACE reads using MiXCR and keeps one entry per CDR3 protein. The top ten clones hold over 0.95% of a sample with fewer than 85,000 distinct CDR3 sequences, roughly an eighth of them seen once. The sequenced material came from whole blood. The source is an adult who was a healthcare worker with PCR-confirmed SARS-CoV-2 infection or an uninfected control (not recorded which).

Remarks on this clonotype: A read error may account for a junction end that differs from germline. CDR3 sequence reads: CANSLEWDSPLHF. In DNA, the CDR3 is TGCGCCAACAGCTTGGAATGGGATTCACCCCTCCACTTT. The chain employs TRBV5-1 and TRBJ1-6; the D is unclear. Looked up from germline, CDR1 is SGHRS and CDR2 is YFSETQ. The CDR3 length is 13 residues.

In this sample, this clonotype turned up a few times. The genes are TRBV3-1 and TRBJ2-7; D is perhaps TRBD2 (6 bases). Deletions cut 1 base from V and 2 bases from J, with 9 bases between. This CDR3 is 14 amino acids long. From germline, CDR1 is LGHDT and CDR2 YNNKEL (reference sequence). The DNA of the CDR3 is TGTGCCAGCAGCCAAGGGCGGGACCCCTACGAGCAGTACTTC. This sequence encodes CASSQGRDPYEQYF.

In this sample, this clonotype turned up a few times. This chain connects TRBV12-3 or TRBV12-4 to TRBJ1-2; D not resolved. The length of the CDR3 is 13 residues. V dropped 2 bases and J dropped 8 bases, with 12 bases sitting between them. The CDR3 sequence is CASSLSGRSGYTF. CDR3 nucleotides: TGTGCCAGCAGTTTATCCGGAAGAAGCGGCTACACCTTC.

The chain recombines TRBV29-1 with TRBJ2-1, with D hard to call. CDR1 and CDR2 from the germline V gene are SQVTM and ANQGSEA. The V end lost 4 bases, the J end lost 7 bases, and 5 bases lay between the germline ends. This CDR3 has 10 residues. The CDR3 here is CSVVENEQFF. Written as DNA, the CDR3 is TGCAGCGTTGTAGAGAATGAGCAGTTCTTC.

This clonotype was seen repeatedly, ten times or more. In nucleotides, the CDR3 is TGCAGCACTCCAAGGACAGCTAGCACAGATACGCAGTATTTT. Protein: CSTPRTASTDTQYF. The chain combines TRBV29-1 with TRBJ2-3; tentative D call: TRBD1 (6 bases). The germline V gene encodes CDR1 SQVTM and CDR2 ANQGSEA. CDR3 length: 14 residues. The V end was cut by 8 bases, the J end by 0 bases, with 15 bases between.

This clonotype was recorded many times. This chain links TRBV21-1 with TRBJ1-5; the table's D call TRBD1 went unverified against the DNA. TRBV21-1 is flagged as a pseudogene. CDR3 length: 16 residues. The CDR3 nucleotides are TGTGCCAGCAGCAAAGGGGTACAGGAGGGCAATCAGCCCCAGCATTTT. It translates to CASSKGVQEGNQPQHF.

This clonotype came up many times. J is TRBJ2-7 and V is TRBV18; D unresolved. The V end was cut by 0 bases, the J end by 1 base, with 4 bases between. This CDR3 contains 13 residues. Germline lookup yields CDR1 KGHSH and CDR2 LQKENI. The CDR3 protein is CASSPPWSYEQYF. As DNA, the CDR3 is TGTGCCAGCTCACCACCTTGGTCCTACGAGCAGTACTTC.

The table lists this clonotype with many counts. V gene TRBV27 combines with J gene TRBJ2-2; possible D gene TRBD2, 6 bases. CDR3 length equals 16 residues. CDR1 and CDR2 (germline): MNHEY, SMNVEV (reference sequence). Trimming took 4 bases from V and 2 from J, leaving 14 bases between them. The CDR3 region has the DNA TGTGCCAGCAGTTCATGGGGGGTCGCCAACACCGGGGAGCTGTTTTTT. Translated: CASSSWGVANTGELFF.

This clonotype was observed a few times. This CDR3 is CASRPGTSEAGELFF. As DNA, the CDR3 is TGTGCCAGCAGACCGGGGACTAGCGAGGCCGGGGAGCTGTTTTTT. The V and J genes are TRBV6-4 and TRBJ2-2; TRBD2 agrees at 10 bases. The V gene end was trimmed by 6 bases and the J gene end by 6 bases; junction bases not matched to a gene: 7. CDR1 MRHNA and CDR2 SNTAGT come from the germline V gene. CDR3 length equals 15 residues.

This clonotype was seen repeatedly, ten times or more. CDR3 in DNA: TGTGCCAGCAGCCCCTCGGACTACTACAATGAGCAGTTCTTC. It is translated as CASSPSDYYNEQFF. This chain joins TRBV9 and TRBJ2-1; D is perhaps TRBD2 (6 bases). In germline, CDR1 is SGDLS, CDR2 YYNGEE. The V end lost 4 bases, the J end lost 3 bases, and 11 bases lay between the germline ends. This CDR3 has 14 residues.

This clonotype was picked up many times. The J gene is TRBJ2-5, the V gene TRBV7-9; 9 bases agree with TRBD2. The trim removed 5 bases at V and 5 bases at J, leaving 6 bases unmatched. Germline CDR1 and CDR2: SEHNR and FQNEAQ (reference sequence). The CDR3 covers 14 residues. CDR3 region: CASSNGLASETQYF. CDR3 nucleotide sequence: TGTGCCAGCAGCAACGGACTAGCGTCGGAGACCCAGTACTTC.

This clonotype was counted at least ten times. The rearrangement joins TRBV19 to TRBJ2-1, with D perhaps matching TRBD2 (6 bases). Germline-derived CDR1 and CDR2 are LNHDA and SQIVND (reference sequence). There are 16 residues in the CDR3. The V and J ends lost 3 bases and 8 bases respectively, with 20 bases between them. The CDR3 DNA sequence: TGTGCCAGTAGTATGCCTGTCGGTTACGGGAGTGATGAGCAGTTCTTC. Translation gives CASSMPVGYGSDEQFF.

This clonotype was seen at least ten times. The rearrangement links TRBV2 to TRBJ2-2, with 8 bases aligning to TRBD2. V shed 2 bases, J shed 6 bases, and the junction held 8 bases outside the gene matches. This CDR3 has 16 residues. The germline V gene encodes CDR1 SNHLY and CDR2 FYNNEI. The CDR3 nucleotides read TGTGCCAGCAGTGAACAGGCGGGAGGAACTTCCGGGGAGCTGTTTTTT. Translated, it gives CASSEQAGGTSGELFF.

This clonotype was counted many times. V usage is TRBV6-2 or TRBV6-3 and J usage is TRBJ1-5, with D unresolved. The length of the CDR3 is 14 residues. Germline loops: CDR1 MNHEY, CDR2 SVGEGT. V was cut by 5 bases and J by 1 base, with 9 bases left in between. Written as DNA, the CDR3 is TGTGCCAGCAGTCTGGGCCAAAGCAATCAGCCCCAGCATTTT. Protein: CASSLGQSNQPQHF.

This clonotype was observed many times. The chain combines TRBV5-1 with TRBJ2-7; TRBD2 might be the D (6 bases). Germline CDR1 reads SGHRS; CDR2 reads YFSETQ. The V gene lost 1 base and the J gene lost 0 bases, with 8 bases spanning the gap. CDR3 size: 14 residues. The CDR3 region has the DNA TGCGCCAGCAGCTTGACCGGGAGCTCCTACGAGCAGTACTTC. Translation: CASSLTGSSYEQYF. Full variable domain (outside the CDR3, taken from reference TRBV5-1 and TRBJ2-7): KAGVTQTPRYLIKTRGQQVTLSCSPISGHRSVSWYQQTPGQGLQFLFEYFSETQRNKGNFPGRFSGRQFSNSRSEMNVSTLELGDSALYLCASSLTGSSYEQYFGPGTRLTVT.

This chain links TRBV9 with TRBJ1-2; no clear D. Trimming took off 0 bases at V and 4 bases at J, with 10 bases between the two ends. The length of the CDR3 is 14 residues. Germline CDR1 and CDR2: SGDLS and YYNGEE. CDR3 in DNA: TGTGCCAGCAGCGTAGGTTCGTTGGTCTATGGCTACACCTTC. It encodes CASSVGSLVYGYTF.

This clonotype was counted many times. This chain connects TRBV6-2 or TRBV6-3 to TRBJ1-5; 7 positions agree with TRBD1. Looked up from germline, CDR1 is MNHEY and CDR2 is SVGEGT. Trimming cost V 5 bases and J 4 bases; bases outside gene matches: 5. This CDR3 region has 14 residues. The CDR3 coding sequence is TGTGCCAGCAGTAAACAGGGGCTAAATCAGCCCCAGCATTTT. Encoded protein: CASSKQGLNQPQHF.

V usage is TRBV6-6 and J usage is TRBJ1-4, with 8 bases aligning to TRBD1. The V segment lost 6 bases and the J segment 6 bases; nucleotides outside the gene matches: 6. This CDR3 comprises 14 residues. Looked up from germline, CDR1 is MNHNY and CDR2 is SVGAGI (reference sequence). CDR3 loop: CASRKQGDDEKLFF. The CDR3 nucleotides read TGTGCCAGCAGGAAACAGGGGGATGATGAAAAACTGTTTTTT.